This T cell receptor beta chain was recorded in a study of T cells in Graves' hyperthyroidism and ophthalmopathy. Study information: Prior to any treatment, at the point of initial diagnosis, peripheral blood was collected.

Study outcomes and limitations: Most thyroid clonotypes expanded above 0.001 were also detected in blood.

Exclusion of patients followed from uncontrolled infection, other autoimmune disease, pregnancy or lactation. Clinical symptoms, serum thyroxine and TRAb, thyroid ultrasound and orbital computed tomography were used for the diagnoses. This clonotype has at least ten counts. Its antigen remains unknown. RNA transcripts provided the source from which TCR beta CDR3 regions were amplified. Initially, a first-round RT-PCR of the TCR CDR3 employed the HTBI primer set. TCRdb redid the calling of the multiplex PCR reads with MiXCR, one entry per CDR3 protein. The sample contains about 300,000 distinct CDR3 sequences, about an eighth of which appear only once. This CDR3 is 15 amino acids long. Between the trimmed V and J ends, which lost 8 bases and 2 bases, there was a span of 19 bases. Germline CDR1 MNHEY, CDR2 SVGEGT.

The sample consisted of blood. The source is a woman younger than 45 with Graves' hyperthyroidism that later progressed to Graves' ophthalmopathy. The chain recombines TRBV6-2 or TRBV6-3 with TRBJ2-7; D may be TRBD2 (7 bases). This CDR3 reads CASSSAGAEPYEQYF. The CDR3 DNA sequence: TGTGCCAGCTCCTCCGCGGGGGCCGAGCCCTACGAGCAGTACTTC.